The 23 T cell receptor beta chains below were found in one sample sequenced in a study of cytomegalovirus exposure and HLA in healthy donors. Assay used: immunoSEQ multiplex PCR; TCRdb lists only in-frame clones, some missing. Among roughly 150,000 clones listed, roughly nine tenths were seen once. Sequenced material: PBMCs. Receptors were obtained from a woman aged 18-29 years in good health and CMV-seropositive.

The genes are TRBV19 and TRBJ1-1; D is ambiguous. CDR3 length: 14 amino acids. Germline V lookup: CDR1 LNHDA, CDR2 SQIVND (reference sequence). Trimming pared 7 bases from V and 5 bases from J, leaving 17 bases between. This chain's CDR3 is CASIPPSGGTEAFF. The CDR3 coding sequence is TGTGCCAGTATCCCTCCCTCGGGTGGGACTGAAGCTTTCTTT.

J is TRBJ1-1 and V is TRBV18; D call uncertain. The V gene lost 3 bases and the J gene lost 1 base, with 9 bases spanning the gap. Germline lookup yields CDR1 KGHSH and CDR2 LQKENI. The CDR3 covers 14 residues. CDR3 DNA sequence: TGTGCCAGCTCACCTGCGGTGGGGAACACTGAAGCTTTCTTT. Translating it yields CASSPAVGNTEAFF.

This clone was detected once. This chain links TRBV5-1 with TRBJ1-1, with 9 positions matching TRBD1. Germline V gives CDR1 SGHRS, CDR2 YFSETQ. The J segment lost 7 bases and the V segment lost 4 bases, leaving 11 bases of the junction unmatched. This CDR3 is built from 15 residues. The DNA of the CDR3 is TGCGCCAGCAGCCTTAGGGGACAGGGCGGGGGTGAAGCTTTCTTT. This translates into CASSLRGQGGGEAFF.

CDR3 sequence (DNA): TGTGCCAGCAGCCATTCCGGGACTAGCATTGATACGCAGTATTTT. This translates into CASSHSGTSIDTQYF. The chain joins TRBV7-2 to TRBJ2-3, with TRBD2 matching 9 bases. CDR1 and CDR2 from the germline V gene are SGHTA and FQGNSA. With 5 bases clipped from V and 6 bases from J, the junction kept 9 bases outside the gene matches. The CDR3 runs to 15 residues.

The CDR3 sequence: CASSSPSRNQPQHF. CDR3 DNA: TGTGCCAGCAGTTCGCCATCCCGGAATCAGCCCCAGCATTTT. V gene TRBV28 combines with J gene TRBJ1-5; the D is unclear. V was clipped by 4 bases and J by 4 bases, with 11 bases between them. CDR1 MDHEN and CDR2 SYDVKM come from the germline V gene. The CDR3 runs to 14 residues.

The rearrangement links TRBV11-2 to TRBJ2-1; a weak D match, TRBD2 (5 bases). The CDR3 extends over 12 amino acids. Per germline, CDR1 SGHAT and CDR2 FQNNGV. Trimming took 1 base from V and 12 from J, leaving 10 bases between them. CDR3 protein: CASSLVASGQFF. In DNA form, the CDR3 reads TGTGCCAGCAGCTTAGTGGCAAGCGGGCAGTTCTTC. Based on the CDR3 plus reference TRBV11-2 and TRBJ2-1, the full variable domain is EAGVAQSPRYKIIEKRQSVAFWCNPISGHATLYWYQQILGQGPKLLIQFQNNGVVDDSQLPKDRFSAERLKGVDSTLKIQPAKLEDSAVYLCASSLVASGQFFGPGTRLTVL.

The rearrangement links TRBV28 to TRBJ1-2; 9 bases match TRBD1. Losses at the gene ends were 3 bases for V and 8 bases for J; bases not matched to a gene: 7. Germline V gene lookup returns CDR1 MDHEN and CDR2 SYDVKM. This CDR3 has 14 residues. This chain's CDR3 is CASSFFTDRGGYTF. The CDR3 nucleotides are TGTGCCAGCAGTTTCTTTACGGACAGGGGCGGCTACACCTTC.

V and J are TRBV19 and TRBJ2-7, with D perhaps matching TRBD1 (6 bases). The V gene's germline CDR1 is LNHDA and CDR2 SQIVND (reference sequence). This CDR3 has 14 amino acids. Trimming cost V 7 bases and J 5 bases, with 18 bases left between them. The CDR3 nucleotides read TGTGCCAGTAATAGGGGGAACGAAAGGGACGAGCAGTACTTC. This encodes CASNRGNERDEQYF. Supplemented by reference TRBV19 and TRBJ2-7, the full variable domain reads DGGITQSPKYLFRKEGQNVTLSCEQNLNHDAMYWYRQDPGQGLRLIYYSQIVNDFQKGDIAEGYSVSREKKESFPLTVTSAQKNPTAFYLCASNRGNERDEQYFGPGTRLTVT.

The chain has TRBV5-1 and TRBJ2-1; TRBD2 aligns across 7 bases. CDR3 length: 16 residues. Germline CDR1 SGHRS, CDR2 YFSETQ. The ends lost 4 bases at V and 0 bases at J; junction bases unmatched: 7. The CDR3, as DNA: TGCGCCAGCAGCCACGAGGGCGGGGGCTCCTACAATGAGCAGTTCTTC. Its translation is CASSHEGGGSYNEQFF.

V gene TRBV6-1 combines with J gene TRBJ1-1; possibly TRBD1 for D (6 bases). From germline, CDR1 is MNHNS and CDR2 SASEGT. The CDR3 is 16 amino acids. V lost 4 bases and J 3 bases, leaving 18 bases between the germline ends. The CDR3 reads CASSGPARGGDTEAFF. The CDR3 region has the DNA TGTGCCAGCAGTGGCCCGGCCAGGGGCGGCGACACTGAAGCTTTCTTT.

The rearrangement joins TRBV5-1 to TRBJ2-2; 8 bases are a match to TRBD1. The length of the CDR3 is 16 residues. Germline CDR1 is SGHRS and CDR2 is YFSETQ. After removal of 0 bases from V and 5 bases from J, the junction contained 6 bases not matched to a gene. The CDR3 DNA sequence: TGCGCCAGCAGCTTGGTGACCCAGGGGGCGACCGGGGAGCTGTTTTTT. Translation gives CASSLVTQGATGELFF. The variable domain in full, with the rest retrieved from reference TRBV5-1 and TRBJ2-2, is KAGVTQTPRYLIKTRGQQVTLSCSPISGHRSVSWYQQTPGQGLQFLFEYFSETQRNKGNFPGRFSGRQFSNSRSEMNVSTLELGDSALYLCASSLVTQGATGELFFGEGSRLTVL.

The genes are TRBV19 and TRBJ1-4; 7 bases are a match to TRBD1. With V trimmed by 6 bases and J by 8 bases, 9 bases remained unmatched. The CDR3 length is 14 residues. The germline CDR1 and CDR2 sequences are LNHDA and SQIVND (reference sequence). CDR3 loop: CASRVTGAGEKLFF. The CDR3, as DNA: TGTGCCAGTAGAGTTACAGGGGCCGGGGAAAAACTGTTTTTT. Complete variable domain (other parts from reference TRBV19 and TRBJ1-4): DGGITQSPKYLFRKEGQNVTLSCEQNLNHDAMYWYRQDPGQGLRLIYYSQIVNDFQKGDIAEGYSVSREKKESFPLTVTSAQKNPTAFYLCASRVTGAGEKLFFGSGTQLSVL.

The chain recombines TRBV30 with TRBJ2-3; tentatively, D is TRBD1 (5 bases). V gave up 1 base and J gave up 0 bases, with 11 bases separating them. The CDR3 loop spans 15 amino acids. Germline assignment: CDR1 GTSNPN and CDR2 SVGIG (reference sequence). CDR3 sequence (DNA): TGTGCCTGGAGTGGGACAAATCCTAGCACAGATACGCAGTATTTT. Translated: CAWSGTNPSTDTQYF.

CDR3 sequence reads: CASSQGLNTEAFF. The DNA of the CDR3 is TGCGCCAGCAGCCAGGGCTTGAACACTGAAGCTTTCTTT. The rearrangement uses TRBV5-1 and TRBJ1-1; D is possibly TRBD1 (5 bases). V gave up 4 bases and J gave up 0 bases, with 7 bases separating them. From germline, CDR1 is SGHRS and CDR2 YFSETQ. The length of the CDR3 is 13 residues.

The chain links TRBV5-6 to TRBJ2-7; D may be TRBD2 (6 bases). Germline CDR1 SGHDT, CDR2 YYEEEE. Trimming stripped 4 bases from V and 3 bases from J, with 20 bases between. This CDR3 comprises 16 residues. CDR3 DNA sequence: TGTGCCAGCAGCCCGATCCCGGGAGCGGCTAACTACGAGCAGTACTTC. This sequence encodes CASSPIPGAANYEQYF.

This clone showed up just a few times. The gene calls are TRBV7-2 and TRBJ2-3, with 7 bases matching TRBD2. This CDR3 has 15 amino acids. The ends lost 5 bases at V and 0 bases at J; junction bases unmatched: 5. CDR1 is SGHTA and CDR2 is FQGNSA in the germline V gene. The chain's CDR3 is CASSRDYLSTDTQYF. The CDR3 nucleotides are TGTGCCAGCAGCCGGGACTACCTTAGCACAGATACGCAGTATTTT. Based on the CDR3 plus reference TRBV7-2 and TRBJ2-3, the full variable domain is GAGVSQSPSNKVTEKGKDVELRCDPISGHTALYWYRQSLGQGLEFLIYFQGNSAPDKSGLPSDRFSAERTGGSVSTLTIQRTQQEDSAVYLCASSRDYLSTDTQYFGPGTRLTVL.

The chain couples TRBV5-1 to TRBJ2-2; D might be TRBD2 (6 bases). Trimming cost V 4 bases and J 0 bases, with 10 bases left between them. This CDR3 has 15 residues. Per germline, CDR1 SGHRS and CDR2 YFSETQ. The CDR3 DNA follows: TGCGCCAGCAGCCGCGGGACGGCGAACACCGGGGAGCTGTTTTTT. The encoded protein is CASSRGTANTGELFF.

The chain recombines TRBV11-3 with TRBJ1-2; no firm D call. Germline V gene lookup returns CDR1 SGHNT and CDR2 YENEEA. This CDR3 comprises 13 residues. Trimming cost V 1 base and J 7 bases, with 10 bases left between them. This CDR3 reads CASSLGPGGGYTF. The CDR3 DNA sequence: TGTGCCAGCAGCTTAGGTCCAGGTGGTGGCTACACCTTC.

The chain carries TRBV27 and TRBJ1-2, with D possibly TRBD1 on 5 matching bases. The CDR3 is 13 amino acids. V shed 5 bases and J shed 5 bases, with 12 bases lying between them. Germline V gene lookup returns CDR1 MNHEY and CDR2 SMNVEV (reference sequence). CDR3 region: CASSQNQGYGYTF. The CDR3, as DNA: TGTGCCAGCAGTCAAAATCAGGGATATGGCTACACCTTC.

The rearrangement links TRBV27 to TRBJ1-5, with TRBD1 matching 9 bases. CDR3 length: 17 residues. Germline V gives CDR1 MNHEY, CDR2 SMNVEV (reference sequence). With V trimmed by 6 bases and J by 0 bases, 9 bases remained unmatched. The CDR3 loop is CASSQDRGRYSNQPQHF. DNA for the CDR3: TGTGCCAGCAGCCAAGACAGGGGGAGATATAGCAATCAGCCCCAGCATTTT.

V usage is TRBV7-7 and J usage is TRBJ2-1; possible D gene TRBD2, 5 bases. Germline values: CDR1 SSHAT, CDR2 FNYEAQ (reference sequence). The CDR3 is 15 amino acids. The V end lost 3 bases, the J end lost 0 bases, and 9 bases lay between the germline ends. CDR3: CASSLTTNSYNEQFF. CDR3 DNA sequence: TGTGCCAGCAGCTTGACTACGAACTCCTACAATGAGCAGTTCTTC.

This rearrangement joins TRBV5-6 to TRBJ1-4; possibly TRBD1 for D (5 bases). Trimming took 2 bases from V and 0 from J, leaving 11 bases between them. Germline V gives CDR1 SGHDT, CDR2 YYEEEE. The CDR3 extends over 16 amino acids. CDR3 DNA: TGTGCCAGCAGCTTCCTGGGGCCGGCAACTAATGAAAAACTGTTTTTT. Translated, it gives CASSFLGPATNEKLFF.

The V and J genes are TRBV11-2 and TRBJ2-5; weak D call: TRBD1 (6 bases). Germline CDR1 and CDR2: SGHAT and FQNNGV. The CDR3 spans 16 residues. Trimming removed 1 base at V and 4 bases at J, with 16 bases between. The CDR3 coding sequence is TGTGCCAGCAGCTTAGGAAGACAGGTGGGGACAGAGACCCAGTACTTC. Protein: CASSLGRQVGTETQYF.